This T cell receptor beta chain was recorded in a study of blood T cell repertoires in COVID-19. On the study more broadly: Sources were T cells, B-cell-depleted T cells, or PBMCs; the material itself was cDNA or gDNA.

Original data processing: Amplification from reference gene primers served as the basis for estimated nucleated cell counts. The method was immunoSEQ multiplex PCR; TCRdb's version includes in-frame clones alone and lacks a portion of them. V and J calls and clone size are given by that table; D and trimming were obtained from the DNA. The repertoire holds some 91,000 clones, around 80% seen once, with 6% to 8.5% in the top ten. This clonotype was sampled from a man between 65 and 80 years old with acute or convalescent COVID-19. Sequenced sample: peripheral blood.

In DNA, the CDR3 is TGTGCCACCGAGACTAGCGGGGGGGCTTATTACAATGAGCAGTTCTTC. Its translation is CATETSGGAYYNEQFF. This chain joins TRBV24-1 and TRBJ2-1; TRBD2 matches 14 bases. With 9 bases clipped from V and 4 bases from J, the junction kept 7 bases outside the gene matches. The CDR3 consists of 16 residues. Germline values: CDR1 KGHDR, CDR2 SFDVKD.